This TCR beta chain was captured in a study of radiation and T cells in renal cell carcinoma. About this clone: The antigen is unknown.

Notes on the study in general: In blood, top tumor clones expanded by 2 weeks, shrinking by 4. Pretreatment tumor biopsies were lacking, so baseline clonotypes are unknown.

Here immunoSEQ multiplex PCR was the method, and the copy in TCRdb shows in-frame clones only, minus some. In the table there are 50,000 to 70,000 clones, roughly 80% of which are singletons. Time point reported: blood 4 weeks post-SBRT, at nephrectomy. Treatment defined: 15 Gy SBRT to primary tumor, nephrectomy 4 weeks later. Nephrectomy followed 15 Gy stereotactic body radiation by 4 weeks. After SBRT, blood was collected at 2 and 4 weeks, plus baseline. Germline V gene data show CDR1 as MNHEY and CDR2 as SVGAGI. V was shortened by 5 bases and J by 1 base, with 14 bases between the two germline ends. CDR3 length: 15 amino acids.

The J gene is TRBJ1-1, the V gene TRBV6-5; D not certain. The material sequenced was blood, taken from a patient whose treatment included radiotherapy and nephrectomy. The receptor's source is a man aged 55-75 years with renal cell carcinoma. CDR3 DNA: TGTGCCAGCAGTCAAGGGCCTACACCGAACACTGAAGCTTTCTTT. Its translation: CASSQGPTPNTEAFF.